This T cell receptor beta chain appears in the sequencing data of a study of OX40 agonist ivuxolimab in advanced cancers. Whole-study context: As their treatment, patients were administered ivuxolimab, an agonistic anti-OX40 (CD134) antibody. The study gave patients intravenous ivuxolimab at 0.01 to 10 mg/kg every 2 weeks. Study-level points and caveats: Relative to CD4+, CD8+ T cells held more expanded clones on average.

For this clone: Its antigen remains unknown.

Germline CDR1 SGHRS, CDR2 YFSETQ. With 1 base clipped from V and 8 bases from J, the junction kept 7 bases outside the gene matches. The CDR3 is 15 amino acids. Measured with immunoSEQ multiplex PCR; TCRdb has only the in-frame clones, and not every one. The table shows roughly 75,000 clones, with 86% occurring only once. This TCR was recovered from an adult with an advanced solid tumor such as melanoma, head and neck, liver or kidney cancer. Source: CD4+ or CD8+ T cells sorted from blood, taken in a trial of the OX40 agonist ivuxolimab. This sequence joins TRBV5-1 and TRBJ2-3; 10 bases are shared with TRBD1. The CDR3 is CASSLRTGGRVTQYF. Written as DNA, the CDR3 is TGCGCCAGCAGCTTGCGGACAGGGGGAAGGGTTACGCAGTATTTT.